This T cell receptor beta chain was obtained from a study of blood T cell repertoires in COVID-19. On the study more broadly: PBMCs, B-cell-depleted T cells, or T cells provided the cDNA or gDNA that made up the material.

This CDR3 is 17 amino acids long. The ends lost 0 bases at V and 0 bases at J; junction bases unmatched: 6. Per the germline V gene, CDR1 is SGHNT and CDR2 is YYREEE (reference sequence). The method was immunoSEQ multiplex PCR; TCRdb's version includes in-frame clones alone and lacks a portion of them. The sample yields over 200,000 clones, 85% to 90% seen once. The study drew participants aged 18 to 89 years from fewer than 30 US areas. Each participant's cohort was designated according to participant-reported clinical history. Cohort 3 recovered donors had two negative PCRs, clearance, or symptom resolution.

Sequenced: PBMCs or T cells enriched from blood (not recorded which). The chain is built from TRBV5-4 and TRBJ2-1; 7 bases align to TRBD2. The clonotype comes from a young man who had recovered from COVID-19. CDR3 coding DNA: TGTGCCAGCAGCTTGGGGGGGGGAGGAAGCTCCTACAATGAGCAGTTCTTC. It yields the protein CASSLGGGGSSYNEQFF. Drawing the rest from reference TRBV5-4 and TRBJ2-1, the complete variable domain is ETGVTQSPTHLIKTRGQQVTLRCSSQSGHNTVSWYQQALGQGPQFIFQYYREEENGRGNFPPRFSGLQFPNYSSELNVNALELDDSALYLCASSLGGGGSSYNEQFFGPGTRLTVL.